This T cell receptor beta chain comes out of a study of T-cell reconstitution after alpha-beta-depleted transplantation in children. Preparing the TCRbeta library involved the use of unique molecular identifiers. MiXCR, run by TCRdb on the PCR reads, gives a single entry per CDR3 protein. The sample lists around 190,000 distinct CDR3 sequences, approximately 7% seen once, with more than 5.5% in the top ten. Comment on this clonotype: The target antigen is unknown. No conserved phenylalanine or tryptophan is present at the end of the CDR3, so a read error is the likely explanation.

The study's findings and limits: Newly generated T cells supplied most T-cell counts and diversity one year post-transplant.

This receptor was identified in a boy aged 2-9 years with acute lymphoblastic leukemia, due to receive a stem cell transplant. The sample was PBMCs, taken before TCRalphabeta/CD19-depleted stem cell transplant.

The DNA for the CDR3 is TGCAGTGCTAGAGATAACGAGTCGGGACAGGGGACGCGCAATCAGCCCCAGCATTAT. It specifies CSARDNESGQGTRNQPQHY. The chain carries TRBV20-1 and TRBJ1-5; 10 bases align to TRBD1. The CDR3 consists of 19 residues. Germline loops: CDR1 DFQATT, CDR2 SNEGSKA (reference sequence). J lost 2 bases, V lost 0 bases, and 13 bases had no gene match.